These 8 T cell receptor beta chains came from one sample sequenced in a study of T cell repertoires in cytomegalovirus infection. TCRdb independently ran MiXCR on the reads; one entry per CDR3 protein. The sample has 300,000 or so distinct CDR3 sequences, 25% seen once. These TCRs are of unknown antigen specificity. Source: cultured PBMCs, taken from culture after CMV antigen stimulation. These receptors came from a human donor in good health (CMV status not recorded). Some clones in this sample may be carry-over from other donors' samples.

This clonotype was seen only a few times. The chain couples TRBV6-2 or TRBV6-3 to TRBJ2-7, with 10 bases lining up with TRBD2. Germline CDR1 MNHEY, CDR2 SVGEGT. V shed 7 bases, J shed 3 bases, and the junction held 12 bases outside the gene matches. The CDR3 runs 16 residues. DNA for the CDR3: TGTGCCAGCACCGGGGTACTAGCGGGGACCATCTACGAGCAGTACGTC. It codes for CASTGVLAGTIYEQYV.

V gene TRBV28 combines with J gene TRBJ2-6; the match to TRBD1 covers 8 bases. The CDR3 has 17 amino acids. V lost 2 bases and J lost 4; bases outside the gene matches: 7. Germline-derived CDR1 and CDR2 are MDHEN and SYDVKM. CDR3 bases: TGTGCCAGCAGTTTAGGCAGGGGGCGATCCGGGGCCAACGTCCTGACTTTC. This gives the protein CASSLGRGRSGANVLTF. Drawing the rest from reference TRBV28 and TRBJ2-6, the complete variable domain is DVKVTQSSRYLVKRTGEKVFLECVQDMDHENMFWYRQDPGLGLRLIYFSYDVKMKEKGDIPEGYSVSREKKERFSLILESASTNQTSMYLCASSLGRGRSGANVLTFGAGSRLTVL.

J is TRBJ2-7 and V is TRBV4-2, with 11 nucleotides matching TRBD2. The germline gives CDR1 LGHNA, CDR2 YNFKEQ. J was trimmed by 2 bases and V by 4 bases; bases with no gene match: 4. This CDR3 is 15 amino acids long. Here the CDR3 reads CASSLQTSGAYEQYF. As DNA, the CDR3 is TGTGCCAGCAGCCTTCAGACTAGCGGGGCCTACGAGCAGTACTTC.

There are a few counts of this clonotype. This rearrangement joins TRBV15 to TRBJ2-1; TRBD2 is a possible D gene (6 bases). V was trimmed by 0 bases and J by 1 base, leaving 10 bases between them. Germline values: CDR1 LNHNV, CDR2 YYDKDF (reference sequence). The CDR3 extends over 16 amino acids. In nucleotides, the CDR3 is TGTGCCACCAGCAGAGATCTAAGCGGGTCCTACAATGAGCAGTTCTTC. This encodes CATSRDLSGSYNEQFF. Looking up the rest from reference TRBV15 and TRBJ2-1 gives the full variable domain: DAMVIQNPRYQVTQFGKPVTLSCSQTLNHNVMYWYQQKSSQAPKLLFHYYDKDFNNEADTPDNFQSRRPNTSFCFLDIRSPGLGDTAMYLCATSRDLSGSYNEQFFGPGTRLTVL.

The V and J genes are TRBV6-2 or TRBV6-3 and TRBJ1-2; D remains ambiguous. The V end was cut by 8 bases, the J end by 4 bases, with 14 bases between. CDR3 length: 13 amino acids. CDR1 is MNHEY, CDR2 SVGEGT, per germline. CDR3 region: CASEGSGSYGYTF. CDR3 sequence (DNA): TGTGCCAGCGAAGGGTCGGGGAGCTATGGCTACACCTTC.

V gene TRBV7-9 combines with J gene TRBJ1-1, with 8 nucleotides matching TRBD1. This CDR3 has 17 residues. Germline trimming cut 1 base from V and 3 bases from J; bases unmatched to any gene: 10. Looked up from germline, CDR1 is SEHNR and CDR2 is FQNEAQ (reference sequence). The CDR3 nucleotides are TGTGCCAGCAGCTTAGAGTTGGGGACAGGAGGGGACACTGAAGCTTTCTTT. It specifies CASSLELGTGGDTEAFF. Using reference TRBV7-9 and TRBJ1-1 for the parts outside the CDR3, the full variable domain is DTGVSQNPRHKITKRGQNVTFRCDPISEHNRLYWYRQTLGQGPEFLTYFQNEAQLEKSRLLSDRFSAERPKGSFSTLEIQRTEQGDSAMYLCASSLELGTGGDTEAFFGQGTRLTVV.

V gene TRBV7-6 combines with J gene TRBJ2-1; 8 positions agree with TRBD2. The germline V gene has CDR1 SGHVS and CDR2 FNYEAQ. Germline trimming cut 2 bases from V and 5 bases from J; bases unmatched to any gene: 5. CDR3 length equals 15 residues. The CDR3 bases are TGTGCCAGCAGCTTAAGCGGGGGAGGGGACAATGAGCAGTTCTTC. Its protein product is CASSLSGGGDNEQFF.

This clonotype has a count of ten or more. The V call is TRBV2, the J call TRBJ2-1, with D tentatively TRBD2 (6 bases). Germline loops: CDR1 SNHLY, CDR2 FYNNEI. CDR3 length: 14 residues. Trimming pared 9 bases from V and 0 bases from J, leaving 12 bases between. The DNA of the CDR3 is TGTGCCAGTAACCGGGACTTCTCCTACAATGAGCAGTTCTTC. Its protein is CASNRDFSYNEQFF.